This T cell receptor (beta chain) is drawn from a study of T cells after yellow fever vaccination. Whole-study results and caveats: Reappearance after the booster was seen for most primary-vaccination clones, at roughly 96% CD4 and about 90% CD8.

TCRdb re-derived calls from the 5' RACE reads in MiXCR, one entry per CDR3 protein. The table includes about 350,000 distinct CDR3 sequences, about 8.3% detected once. With 3 bases removed from V and 4 bases from J, the gap between germline ends came to 9 bases. The CDR3 runs to 13 residues. The germline CDR1 and CDR2 sequences are SQVTM and ANQGSEA. This clonotype has ten or more counts. No antigen is known for it. This chain connects TRBV29-1 to TRBJ2-2; D gene ambiguous. The sequences come from PBMCs, collected roughly 45 days after the first yellow fever vaccination. The source is a man younger than 35 who received the YFV17D yellow fever vaccine. DNA for the CDR3: TGCAGCGTTGAGTGGGTCAGCACCGGGGAGCTGTTTTTT. Its translation is CSVEWVSTGELFF.